This entry lists 14 T cell receptor beta chains sequenced from one sample in a study of cytomegalovirus exposure and HLA in healthy donors. 60 Vbeta and 13 Jbeta primers were used in PCR. The table came from immunoSEQ multiplex PCR; TCRdb's copy has only in-frame clones and leaves some out. The table shows tens of thousands of clones, with around four fifths occurring only once. The source material was PBMCs. The receptor source for this set is a man younger than 45 in good health and CMV-seronegative.

The chain couples TRBV4-3 to TRBJ2-1; D uncertain. The CDR3 loop spans 17 amino acids. V was shortened by 0 bases and J by 6 bases, with 18 bases between the two germline ends. Germline CDR1 LGHNA, CDR2 YSLEER. The CDR3 reads CASSQDRWFAPRNEQFF. As DNA, the CDR3 is TGCGCCAGCAGCCAAGATCGGTGGTTTGCGCCCCGCAATGAGCAGTTCTTC.

This clone was detected once. The chain has TRBV25-1 and TRBJ2-7, with D unresolved. Trimming stripped 4 bases from V and 6 bases from J, with 13 bases between. The length of the CDR3 is 13 residues. Germline CDR1 is MGHDK and CDR2 is SYGVNS. The chain's CDR3 is CASSGYGGGEQYF. As DNA, the CDR3 is TGTGCCAGCAGTGGCTACGGCGGTGGCGAGCAGTACTTC.

The table lists this clone with a few counts. The V and J genes are TRBV7-2 and TRBJ2-1; possibly TRBD2 for D (6 bases). CDR1 is SGHTA and CDR2 is FQGNSA in the germline V gene. CDR3 length equals 14 residues. Trimming took 3 bases from V and 6 from J, leaving 12 bases between them. This CDR3 reads CASSFTGAGNEQFF. CDR3 in DNA: TGTGCCAGCAGCTTTACGGGAGCAGGCAATGAGCAGTTCTTC.

This clone was detected a few times. V is TRBV7-2 and J is TRBJ2-3; 10 bases map to TRBD1. Germline V gene lookup returns CDR1 SGHTA and CDR2 FQGNSA. J gave up 3 bases and V 5 bases, and 5 bases lay outside the gene matches. The CDR3 has 15 amino acids. The CDR3: CASSPGTGETDTQYF. DNA for the CDR3: TGTGCCAGCAGCCCCGGGACAGGGGAAACAGATACGCAGTATTTT.

The rearrangement uses TRBV5-1 and TRBJ2-2; 8 nucleotides agree with TRBD1. The J segment lost 1 base and the V segment lost 3 bases, leaving 2 bases of the junction unmatched. CDR1 SGHRS and CDR2 YFSETQ come from the germline V gene. This CDR3 has 15 residues. The CDR3 sequence: CASSSGTGNTGELFF. The CDR3 coding sequence is TGCGCCAGCAGCTCCGGGACAGGGAACACCGGGGAGCTGTTTTTT.

The rearrangement joins TRBV6-6 to TRBJ1-5, with a possible D match to TRBD1 (5 bases). Looked up from germline, CDR1 is MNHNY and CDR2 is SVGAGI (reference sequence). The V gene lost 7 bases and the J gene lost 0 bases, with 13 bases spanning the gap. This CDR3 comprises 15 residues. The CDR3 loop is CASTRDSYSNQPQHF. Here the CDR3 DNA reads TGTGCCAGCACTAGGGACTCCTATAGCAATCAGCCCCAGCATTTT.

The chain joins TRBV5-1 to TRBJ2-1; TRBD2 matches at 9 bases. Trimming at V came to 3 bases and at J to 6 bases, leaving 13 bases not matched to a gene. Germline V gives CDR1 SGHRS, CDR2 YFSETQ. The CDR3 totals 17 residues. The CDR3 here is CASSSALGGRALNEQFF. The CDR3 region has the DNA TGCGCCAGCAGCTCGGCGCTAGGCGGGAGGGCCCTCAATGAGCAGTTCTTC.

The rearrangement links TRBV7-8 to TRBJ2-2; D call uncertain. CDR3 size: 15 residues. Germline V gene sequence: CDR1 SGHVS, CDR2 FQNEAQ. Trimming stripped 3 bases from V and 6 bases from J, with 14 bases between. CDR3: CASSFQTVAPGELFF. The CDR3, as DNA: TGTGCCAGCAGCTTTCAAACCGTCGCGCCCGGGGAGCTGTTTTTT.

The rearrangement joins TRBV14 to TRBJ2-3, with a weak D call TRBD2 (5 bases). Germline V gene sequence: CDR1 SGHDN, CDR2 FVKESK. Trimming pared 1 base from V and 4 bases from J, leaving 12 bases between. The CDR3 is 15 residues long. In DNA, the CDR3 is TGTGCCAGCAGCCAAGTATATAGTAGCGCAGATACGCAGTATTTT. This codes for CASSQVYSSADTQYF.

The V and J genes are TRBV6-5 and TRBJ2-7; D is unresolved. V was trimmed by 2 bases and J by 7 bases, leaving 15 bases between them. Germline assignment: CDR1 MNHEY and CDR2 SVGAGI. The CDR3 has 14 amino acids. CDR3 loop: CASSYDRQVREQYF. DNA of the CDR3: TGTGCCAGCAGTTACGATAGGCAGGTTCGGGAGCAGTACTTC.

The chain links TRBV30 to TRBJ1-6; 8 bases are a match to TRBD1. CDR3 length: 13 residues. CDR1 GTSNPN and CDR2 SVGIG come from the germline V gene (reference sequence). After removal of 8 bases from V and 9 bases from J, the junction contained 9 bases not matched to a gene. The CDR3 sequence: CAASTGAGSPLHF. DNA of the CDR3: TGTGCCGCTTCGACAGGGGCGGGTTCACCCCTCCACTTT.

The chain is built from TRBV7-2 and TRBJ1-3, with 7 bases lining up with TRBD1. The germline CDR1 and CDR2 sequences are SGHTA and FQGNSA. This CDR3 spans 15 amino acids. After removal of 5 bases from V and 4 bases from J, the junction contained 8 bases not matched to a gene. The chain's CDR3 is CASSRATGWGNTIYF. The CDR3 DNA follows: TGTGCCAGCAGCCGGGCGACAGGGTGGGGAAACACCATATATTTT.

The chain combines TRBV18 with TRBJ1-2; a possible D gene is TRBD1 (6 bases). V gave up 4 bases and J gave up 4 bases, with 10 bases separating them. CDR3 size: 13 residues. Germline CDR1 KGHSH, CDR2 LQKENI. The CDR3 nucleotides read TGTGCCAGCTCACGGACAGCTAGCTATGGCTACACCTTC. It specifies CASSRTASYGYTF.

The chain couples TRBV29-1 to TRBJ2-7; maybe TRBD1 (6 bases). In germline, CDR1 is SQVTM, CDR2 ANQGSEA. This CDR3 spans 16 amino acids. Between the trimmed V and J ends, which lost 2 bases and 0 bases, there was a span of 17 bases. The CDR3 region has the DNA TGCAGCGTTGAAAACCGCAGGGGTAGAGGCTCCTACGAGCAGTACTTC. Amino acid sequence: CSVENRRGRGSYEQYF.